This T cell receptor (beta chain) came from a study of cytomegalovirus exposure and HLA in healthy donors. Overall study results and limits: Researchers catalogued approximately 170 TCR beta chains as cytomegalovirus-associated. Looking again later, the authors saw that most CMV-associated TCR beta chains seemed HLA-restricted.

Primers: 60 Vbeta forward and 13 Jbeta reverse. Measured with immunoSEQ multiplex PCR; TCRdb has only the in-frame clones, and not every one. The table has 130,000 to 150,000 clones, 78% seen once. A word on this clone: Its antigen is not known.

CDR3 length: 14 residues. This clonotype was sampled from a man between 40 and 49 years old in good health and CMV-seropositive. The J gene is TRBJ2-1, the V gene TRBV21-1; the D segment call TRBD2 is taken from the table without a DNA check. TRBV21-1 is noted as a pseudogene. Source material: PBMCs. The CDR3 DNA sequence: TGTGCCAGCAGCAAACTAGCGGGATACAATGAGCAGTTCTTC. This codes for CASSKLAGYNEQFF.